This T cell receptor beta chain originates from a study of blood T cell repertoires in COVID-19. Across the whole study: In each case, the material was cDNA or gDNA derived from T cells, B-cell-depleted T cells, or PBMCs.

This CDR3 contains 17 residues. Looked up from germline, CDR1 is SGHTS and CDR2 is YDEGEE. V dropped 2 bases and J dropped 5; count of bases not matched to a gene: 14. This clone was counted between two and nine times. Source study methods: Counts of nucleated cells, estimated from reference gene primer amplification, were obtained. Profiled with immunoSEQ multiplex PCR; TCRdb holds only in-frame clones, not every one. Clonal size and the V and J genes are those of that table, whereas D and trimming came from the DNA. The sample contains about 190,000 clones, around 80% of which appear only once. This receptor was taken from a man aged 25-45 years with active or convalescent COVID-19. Sequences were obtained from peripheral blood. The chain links TRBV5-8 to TRBJ2-5, with 8 bases lining up with TRBD1. The CDR3 region is CASSFFPGGRGLETQYF. For the CDR3, the DNA is TGTGCCAGCAGCTTTTTCCCCGGCGGCAGGGGGCTGGAGACCCAGTACTTC. Looking up the rest from reference TRBV5-8 and TRBJ2-5 gives the full variable domain: EAGVTQSPTHLIKTRGQQATLRCSPISGHTSVYWYQQALGLGLQFLLWYDEGEERNRGNFPPRFSGRQFPNYSSELNVNALELEDSALYLCASSFFPGGRGLETQYFGPGTRLLVL.